This record looks at one T cell receptor beta chain sequence and its context. The antigen is unknown. This sample is part of a study of cytomegalovirus exposure and HLA in healthy donors. Vbeta (60) and Jbeta (13) primers were used in the PCR. Sequencing was performed with immunoSEQ multiplex PCR; in TCRdb, only in-frame clones are kept and a portion is missing. Of 90,000 to 100,000 clones detected, around four fifths appear once; the ten largest clones hold about 5%. General observations from the study: Only CMV serostatus was available as immune exposure information.

The CDR3 covers 19 residues. With V trimmed by 0 bases and J by 0 bases, 7 bases remained unmatched. Germline CDR1 and CDR2: SGDLS and YYNGEE. The sequence came from a woman aged 40 to 50 in good health and CMV-seronegative. The sequenced sample consisted of PBMCs. The chain couples TRBV9 to TRBJ2-4; 12 bases agree with TRBD2. CDR3 nucleotide sequence: TGTGCCAGCAGCGTAGGGGCTAGCGGGGGGGTCTTAGCCAAAAACATTCAGTACTTC. Translation gives CASSVGASGGVLAKNIQYF.